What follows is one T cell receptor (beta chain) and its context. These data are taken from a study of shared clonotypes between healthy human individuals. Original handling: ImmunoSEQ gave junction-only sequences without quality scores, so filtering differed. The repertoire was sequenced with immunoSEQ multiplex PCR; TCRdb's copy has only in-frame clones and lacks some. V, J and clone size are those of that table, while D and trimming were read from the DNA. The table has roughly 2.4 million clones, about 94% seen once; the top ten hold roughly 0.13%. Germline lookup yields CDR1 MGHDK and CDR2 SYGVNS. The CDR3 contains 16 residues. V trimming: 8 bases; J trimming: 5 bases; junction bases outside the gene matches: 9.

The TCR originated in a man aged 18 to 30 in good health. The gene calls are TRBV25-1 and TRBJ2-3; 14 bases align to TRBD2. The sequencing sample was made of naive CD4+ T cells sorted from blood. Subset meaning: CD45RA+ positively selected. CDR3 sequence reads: CASGPGTSGRIDTQYF. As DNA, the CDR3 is TGTGCCAGCGGTCCCGGGACTAGCGGGAGAATAGATACGCAGTATTTT.